The clone carrying this T cell receptor beta chain was observed a few times. Antigen specificity is unknown. It was by quantitative 5'-RACE with molecular barcodes that TCR beta libraries were made. TCRdb passed the 5' RACE reads through MiXCR, listing each CDR3 protein once. The sample yields some 840,000 distinct CDR3 sequences, 12% seen once. This sample was included in a study of CD8 T cells in ankylosing spondylitis. Study findings and constraints: Relatively scarce in peripheral blood, disease-linked clones were CD8+. Prior work had noted some motif variants in reactive arthritis blood and synovial fluid. What seemed typical of ankylosing spondylitis blood was a TCR beta motif built from fewer than ten highly homologous variants. As reported, disease-linked clones showed significant enrichment in matched ankylosing spondylitis synovial fluid.

This CDR3 has 13 amino acids. Germline lookup yields CDR1 KGHSH and CDR2 LQKENI. Trimming took 8 bases from V and 1 from J, leaving 11 bases between them. The origin of this receptor is a male donor with ankylosing spondylitis. The rearrangement links TRBV18 to TRBJ1-1; tentatively, D is TRBD1 (5 bases). The sequenced material came from blood, either unsorted or a sorted T cell fraction (not recorded which). In DNA, the CDR3 is TGTGCCAGCACGGAACAGGCGAACACTGAAGCTTTCTTT. This translates into CASTEQANTEAFF.